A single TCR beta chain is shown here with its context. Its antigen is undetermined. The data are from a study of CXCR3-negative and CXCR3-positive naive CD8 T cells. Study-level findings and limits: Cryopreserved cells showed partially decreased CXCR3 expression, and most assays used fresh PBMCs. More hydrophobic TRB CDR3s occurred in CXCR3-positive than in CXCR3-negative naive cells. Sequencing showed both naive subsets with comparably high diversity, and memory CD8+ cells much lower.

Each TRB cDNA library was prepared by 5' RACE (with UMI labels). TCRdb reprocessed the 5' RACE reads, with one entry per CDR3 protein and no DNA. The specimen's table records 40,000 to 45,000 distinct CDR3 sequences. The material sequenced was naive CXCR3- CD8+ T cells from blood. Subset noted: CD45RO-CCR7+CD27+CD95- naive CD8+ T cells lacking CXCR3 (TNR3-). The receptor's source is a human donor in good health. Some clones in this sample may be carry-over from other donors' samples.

The CDR3 loop is CASSLALDEQYF. This chain connects TRBV7-6 to TRBJ2-7. The CDR3 length is 12 residues. CDR1 SGHVS and CDR2 FNYEAQ come from the germline V gene. The variable domain in full, with the rest retrieved from reference TRBV7-6 and TRBJ2-7, is GAGVSQSPRYKVTKRGQDVALRCDPISGHVSLYWYRQALGQGPEFLTYFNYEAQQDKSGLPNDRFSAERPEGSISTLTIQRTEQRDSAMYRCASSLALDEQYFGPGTRLTVT.